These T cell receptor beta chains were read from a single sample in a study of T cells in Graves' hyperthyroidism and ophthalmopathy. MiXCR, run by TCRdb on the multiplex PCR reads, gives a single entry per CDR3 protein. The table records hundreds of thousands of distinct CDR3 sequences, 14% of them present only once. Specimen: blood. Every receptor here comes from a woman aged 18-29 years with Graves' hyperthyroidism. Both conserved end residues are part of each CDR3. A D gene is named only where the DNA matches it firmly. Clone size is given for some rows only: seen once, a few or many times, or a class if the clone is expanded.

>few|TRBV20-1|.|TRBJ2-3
TGCAGTGCTAGAGTATCCGGGAGAGTGTTGGAAGATACGCAGTATTTT
CSARVSGRVLEDTQYF
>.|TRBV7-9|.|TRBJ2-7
TGTGCCAGCAGCCCCACTTTCGAGCGGGCTGCCTACGAGCAGTACTTC
CASSPTFERAAYEQYF
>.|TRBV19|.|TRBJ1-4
TGTGCCAGTAGTACCAAGGGACCCGATTTTAATGAAAAACTGTTTTTT
CASSTKGPDFNEKLFF
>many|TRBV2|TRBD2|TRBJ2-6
TGTGCCACCCACCGGGAGGCCCCGTCGGCCAACGTCCTGACTTTC
CATHREAPSANVLTF
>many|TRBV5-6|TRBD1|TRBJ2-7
TGTGCCAGCAGCTTGACCCCTTGGGTGGACAGGGTCTACGAGCAGTACTTC
CASSLTPWVDRVYEQYF
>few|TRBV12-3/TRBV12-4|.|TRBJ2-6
TGTGCCAGCGACCTACAGGGTCTAAGAAATTCTGGGGCCAACGTCCTGACTTTC
CASDLQGLRNSGANVLTF
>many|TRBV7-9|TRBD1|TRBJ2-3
TGTGCCAGCAGCTTCGACAGGGGCGGGACAGATACGCAGTATTTT
CASSFDRGGTDTQYF
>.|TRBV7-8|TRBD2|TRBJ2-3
TGTGCCAGCAGCACAAAGCGGGAGAGTATCCCGCCCGAGCGCCCAGATACGCAGTATTTT
CASSTKRESIPPERPDTQYF
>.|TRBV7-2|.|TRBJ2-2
TGTGCCAGCAGCTTTACCCCCACCGGGGAGCTGTTTTTT
CASSFTPTGELFF
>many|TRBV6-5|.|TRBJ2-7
TGTGCCAGCAGTTACTCGATTCCTCCGGGGGCCCTGTCCGAGCAGTACTTC
CASSYSIPPGALSEQYF
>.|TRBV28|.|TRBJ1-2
TGTGCCAGCAGTCCTGATGGATATGGCTACACCTTC
CASSPDGYGYTF
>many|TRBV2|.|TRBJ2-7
TGTGCCAGCAGTGAAGGAGGGCCCAAGGAGCAGTACTTC
CASSEGGPKEQYF
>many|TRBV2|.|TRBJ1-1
TGTGCCAGCAGGTTTTGGACAGCCAACACTGAAGCTTTCTTT
CASRFWTANTEAFF
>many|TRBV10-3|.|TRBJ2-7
TGTGCCATCAGTGAGCGATTGGGGTCCGAGCAGTACTTC
CAISERLGSEQYF
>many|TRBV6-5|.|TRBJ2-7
TGTGCCAGCAGTTACTCGAGTAGCGGCTTGTACGAGCAGTACTTC
CASSYSSSGLYEQYF
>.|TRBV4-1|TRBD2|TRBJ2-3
TGCGCCAGCAGCCCTTGGGGGGGGACAGATACGCAGTATTTT
CASSPWGGTDTQYF
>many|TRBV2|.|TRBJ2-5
TGTGCCAGCAGTGTCGGCAGGGCTAAGACCCAGTACTTC
CASSVGRAKTQYF
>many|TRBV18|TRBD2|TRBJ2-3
TGTGCCAGCTCACCACCTAGGCGGGGGACCATGGATACGCAGTATTTT
CASSPPRRGTMDTQYF
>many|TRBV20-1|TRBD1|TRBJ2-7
TGCAGTGCCAGACCATCGGACAGGGACTCCTACGAGCAGTACTTC
CSARPSDRDSYEQYF
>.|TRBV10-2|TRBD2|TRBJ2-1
TGCGCCAGCATGCAGGGACTAGTCATCAATGAGCAGTTCTTC
CASMQGLVINEQFF